The 18 T cell receptor beta chains below come from one sample, sequenced in a study of blood T cells in healthy people across ages. The second PCR ran about 6 to 11 cycles with a sample-barcoded 5' primer and J-beta primers. MiXCR, run by TCRdb on the 5' RACE reads, gives a single entry per CDR3 protein. The sample carries about 800,000 distinct CDR3 sequences, roughly 60% recorded once. Input material: blood. The receptors derive from a young man in good health.

This chain uses TRBV4-3 with TRBJ2-7; 8 bases line up with TRBD2. Trimming removed 0 bases from V and 6 bases from J; junction bases left unmatched: 7. Germline assignment: CDR1 LGHNA and CDR2 YSLEER. The CDR3 is 15 residues long. The CDR3, as DNA: TGCGCCAGCAGCCAAGATAGACCGGGAGGGGGCGAGCAGTACTTC. Residues: CASSQDRPGGGEQYF.

The chain employs TRBV20-1 and TRBJ1-2; 10 bases match TRBD1. This CDR3 has 15 residues. Trimming cost V 3 bases and J 4 bases; bases outside gene matches: 8. Germline V gives CDR1 DFQATT, CDR2 SNEGSKA (reference sequence). The CDR3 here is CSARAGTGEGYGYTF. The CDR3 DNA reads TGCAGTGCTAGGGCCGGGACAGGGGAGGGCTATGGCTACACCTTC.

The V and J genes are TRBV9 and TRBJ1-2; possibly TRBD1 for D (6 bases). This CDR3 contains 12 residues. Per the germline V gene, CDR1 is SGDLS and CDR2 is YYNGEE. V was cut by 3 bases and J by 6 bases, with 9 bases left in between. CDR3 sequence: CASSARTDGYTF. CDR3 DNA sequence: TGTGCCAGCAGCGCGAGGACAGATGGCTACACCTTC.

This clonotype was seen more than once but under ten times. V usage is TRBV4-3 and J usage is TRBJ2-7; D not certain. V was shortened by 3 bases and J by 3 bases, with 15 bases between the two germline ends. The germline CDR1 and CDR2 sequences are LGHNA and YSLEER. The CDR3 has 15 amino acids. The CDR3 is CASSQAFVGDYEQYF. In DNA form, the CDR3 reads TGCGCCAGCAGCCAGGCGTTCGTTGGGGACTACGAGCAGTACTTC.

The rearrangement uses TRBV5-1 and TRBJ1-1; 7 nucleotides line up with TRBD1. CDR3 length: 12 amino acids. Looked up from germline, CDR1 is SGHRS and CDR2 is YFSETQ. With 4 bases clipped from V and 9 bases from J, the junction kept 6 bases outside the gene matches. CDR3 protein: CASSVGTEKAFF. Written as DNA, the CDR3 is TGCGCCAGCAGCGTCGGGACAGAAAAAGCTTTCTTT. Using reference TRBV5-1 and TRBJ1-1 for the parts outside the CDR3, the full variable domain is KAGVTQTPRYLIKTRGQQVTLSCSPISGHRSVSWYQQTPGQGLQFLFEYFSETQRNKGNFPGRFSGRQFSNSRSEMNVSTLELGDSALYLCASSVGTEKAFFGQGTRLTVV.

The genes are TRBV20-1 and TRBJ2-7, with D possibly called TRBD1 or TRBD2 (5 bases each). This CDR3 is built from 13 residues. CDR1 and CDR2 (germline): DFQATT, SNEGSKA (reference sequence). V dropped 4 bases and J dropped 3 bases, with 13 bases sitting between them. This CDR3 reads CSAKGPLIYEQYF. CDR3 in DNA: TGCAGTGCTAAGGGACCATTGATCTACGAGCAGTACTTC.

This sequence joins TRBV6-5 and TRBJ2-4; TRBD2 agrees at 7 bases. The ends lost 4 bases at V and 8 bases at J; junction bases unmatched: 23. Per germline, CDR1 MNHEY and CDR2 SVGAGI. The CDR3 is 19 amino acids. The DNA for the CDR3 is TGTGCCAGCAGTTGGTCGGGCCCGCACGTACGGGAGGTCTTTGACATTCAGTACTTC. It is translated as CASSWSGPHVREVFDIQYF.

This chain links TRBV7-2 with TRBJ2-1; D unclear. The ends were cut back, 3 bases at V and 4 bases at J, with 4 bases in the middle. The germline CDR1 and CDR2 sequences are SGHTA and FQGNSA. The CDR3 has 12 amino acids. Here the CDR3 reads CASSFAYNEQFF. Written as DNA, the CDR3 is TGTGCCAGCAGCTTCGCATACAATGAGCAGTTCTTC.

V is TRBV7-9 and J is TRBJ1-5; D not resolved. The CDR3 length is 13 residues. Germline-derived CDR1 and CDR2 are SEHNR and FQNEAQ (reference sequence). Trimming left V 4 bases short and J 5 bases short, with 9 bases between. This CDR3 is CASSSNGDQPQHF. In DNA, the CDR3 is TGTGCCAGCAGCTCGAACGGGGATCAGCCCCAGCATTTT.

This clonotype was observed once. The chain links TRBV4-1 to TRBJ2-2; 9 bases map to TRBD2. Germline V gene sequence: CDR1 MGHRA, CDR2 YSYEKL. After removal of 4 bases from V and 5 bases from J, the junction contained 5 bases not matched to a gene. The CDR3 totals 15 residues. CDR3 sequence: CASSLRAGGTGELFF. The CDR3 nucleotides are TGCGCCAGCAGCCTTAGAGCGGGAGGAACCGGGGAGCTGTTTTTT.

The chain combines TRBV12-3 or TRBV12-4 with TRBJ2-3; D is ambiguous. The CDR3 length is 17 residues. Trimming took off 5 bases at V and 3 bases at J, with 21 bases between the two ends. DNA of the CDR3: TGTGCCAGCAGTCCGATCCTCACGGCCCGAAAGACAGATACGCAGTATTTT. Its protein is CASSPILTARKTDTQYF.

The J gene is TRBJ2-3, the V gene TRBV9; D perhaps matches TRBD2 (6 bases). Looked up from germline, CDR1 is SGDLS and CDR2 is YYNGEE. The CDR3 length is 15 residues. With 4 bases removed from V and 5 bases from J, the gap between germline ends came to 17 bases. The CDR3 region is CASSPGVAALDTQYF. In nucleotides, the CDR3 is TGTGCCAGCAGCCCGGGGGTAGCGGCTCTAGATACGCAGTATTTT.

The CDR3 DNA sequence: TGCAGCGGAAAAAGGGGCGACGGCGGCTACACCTTC. Its protein product is CSGKRGDGGYTF. V and J are TRBV29-1 and TRBJ1-2, with D perhaps TRBD1 (5 bases). The V end was cut by 7 bases, the J end by 8 bases, with 17 bases between. The CDR3 runs 12 residues. The germline V gene encodes CDR1 SQVTM and CDR2 ANQGSEA.

Here the CDR3 DNA reads TGTGCCAGCAGCCGGAATCCTGGGGTCACTGAAGCTTTCTTT. Encoded protein: CASSRNPGVTEAFF. This chain uses TRBV4-2 with TRBJ1-1, with D unclear. CDR1 and CDR2 (germline): LGHNA, YNFKEQ. There are 14 residues in the CDR3. V shed 4 bases and J shed 4 bases, with 13 bases lying between them.

This chain connects TRBV20-1 to TRBJ1-6, with no clear D. The V and J ends lost 2 bases and 9 bases respectively, with 14 bases between them. CDR3 length: 14 amino acids. In germline, CDR1 is DFQATT, CDR2 SNEGSKA (reference sequence). The CDR3 DNA sequence: TGCAGTGCTAGAAATACGGACGGACTTTCACCCCTCCACTTT. Protein: CSARNTDGLSPLHF.

J is TRBJ2-1 and V is TRBV20-1; 11 nucleotides align to TRBD2. V lost 6 bases and J lost 8; bases outside the gene matches: 9. Germline V gene data show CDR1 as DFQATT and CDR2 as SNEGSKA (reference sequence). This CDR3 contains 14 residues. This CDR3 reads CSALSGRAGDEQFF. CDR3 bases: TGCAGTGCCCTTAGCGGGAGGGCCGGGGATGAGCAGTTCTTC.

The CDR3 reads CASSFTGALSSSTDTQYF. The CDR3, as DNA: TGTGCCAGCAGTTTCACGGGGGCTCTTTCATCTAGCACAGATACGCAGTATTTT. The J gene is TRBJ2-3, the V gene TRBV28, with D perhaps assigned TRBD1 or TRBD2 (6 bases each). Germline lookup yields CDR1 MDHEN and CDR2 SYDVKM. The CDR3 runs to 18 residues. V was cut by 3 bases and J by 0 bases, with 19 bases left in between.

The chain employs TRBV29-1 and TRBJ2-1; 8 nucleotides match TRBD2. CDR3 length: 13 amino acids. J gave up 9 bases and V 4 bases, and 8 bases lay outside the gene matches. Germline values: CDR1 SQVTM, CDR2 ANQGSEA. The CDR3 region has the DNA TGCAGCGTTGGACGAGCGGGGGAGGGTGAGCAGTTCTTC. It codes for CSVGRAGEGEQFF.